This is a list of T cell receptor beta chains from one sample in a study of blood T cell repertoires in COVID-19. Clones were sequenced by immunoSEQ multiplex PCR, and TCRdb holds only the in-frame ones, with some missing. The sample has 150,000 or so clones; around 74% are singletons. The material sequenced was peripheral blood. The receptors stem from an elderly woman with acute or convalescent COVID-19. Both conserved end residues are part of each CDR3. D genes are given only for firm matches. Rows may omit the clone size; those that give it use once, few, many or a size class.

v_call: TRBV28
j_call: TRBJ2-3
clone_size: .
d_call: TRBD1
cdr3_aa: CASSLWSGGKADTQYF
cdr3_nt: TGTGCCAGCAGTTTATGGTCAGGGGGCAAGGCAGATACGCAGTATTTT

v_call: TRBV6-5
j_call: TRBJ1-2
clone_size: .
d_call: TRBD1
cdr3_aa: CASSYLTGAANYGYTF
cdr3_nt: TGTGCCAGCAGTTACTTGACAGGGGCGGCTAACTATGGCTACACCTTC

v_call: TRBV6-6
j_call: TRBJ1-2
clone_size: .
d_call: .
cdr3_aa: CASSYSDSGGGYTF
cdr3_nt: TGTGCCAGCAGTTACTCGGACAGTGGAGGAGGCTACACCTTC

v_call: TRBV6-5
j_call: TRBJ1-5
clone_size: .
d_call: .
cdr3_aa: CASSPGQPQHF
cdr3_nt: TGTGCCAGCAGTCCCGGTCAGCCCCAGCATTTT

v_call: TRBV29-1
j_call: TRBJ2-7
clone_size: .
d_call: TRBD2
cdr3_aa: CSAARTSGTYEQYF
cdr3_nt: TGCAGCGCCGCACGGACTAGCGGGACCTACGAGCAGTACTTC

v_call: TRBV28
j_call: TRBJ2-7
clone_size: once
d_call: .
cdr3_aa: CASSLDGGITPYEQYF
cdr3_nt: TGTGCCAGCAGTTTAGATGGCGGTATAACTCCCTACGAGCAGTACTTC

v_call: TRBV30
j_call: TRBJ2-7
clone_size: few
d_call: TRBD2
cdr3_aa: CAWNGLAESYEQYF
cdr3_nt: TGTGCCTGGAATGGACTAGCGGAATCCTACGAGCAGTACTTC

v_call: TRBV2
j_call: TRBJ1-1
clone_size: once
d_call: TRBD1
cdr3_aa: CASRQTRTGESEAFF
cdr3_nt: TGTGCCAGCAGGCAAACCCGGACAGGGGAATCTGAAGCTTTCTTT

v_call: TRBV14
j_call: TRBJ2-3
clone_size: .
d_call: TRBD1
cdr3_aa: CASSPDRVAQYF
cdr3_nt: TGTGCCAGCAGCCCCGACAGGGTTGCGCAGTATTTT

v_call: TRBV2
j_call: TRBJ1-3
clone_size: once
d_call: TRBD1
cdr3_aa: CASREGTGLAIYF
cdr3_nt: TGTGCCAGCAGGGAAGGGACAGGGCTCGCCATATATTTT

v_call: TRBV4-1
j_call: TRBJ1-4
clone_size: .
d_call: TRBD1
cdr3_aa: CASSQDPRDRGTNEKLFF
cdr3_nt: TGCGCCAGCAGCCAAGACCCCCGGGACAGGGGAACTAATGAAAAACTGTTTTTT

v_call: TRBV5-1
j_call: TRBJ2-4
clone_size: .
d_call: .
cdr3_aa: CASSLDSGAGGNIQYF
cdr3_nt: TGCGCCAGCAGCTTGGACTCAGGGGCTGGGGGAAACATTCAGTACTTC

v_call: TRBV9
j_call: TRBJ2-1
clone_size: .
d_call: .
cdr3_aa: CASSVDQGVSEQFF
cdr3_nt: TGTGCCAGCAGCGTAGATCAGGGTGTGAGTGAGCAGTTCTTC

v_call: TRBV18
j_call: TRBJ1-1
clone_size: .
d_call: .
cdr3_aa: CASSPPDLAMNTEAFF
cdr3_nt: TGTGCCAGCTCACCACCGGATCTAGCCATGAACACTGAAGCTTTCTTT

v_call: TRBV18
j_call: TRBJ1-5
clone_size: .
d_call: .
cdr3_aa: CASSSGGRQPQHF
cdr3_nt: TGTGCCAGCTCCTCGGGGGGGAGGCAGCCCCAGCATTTT

v_call: TRBV6-6
j_call: TRBJ1-4
clone_size: .
d_call: .
cdr3_aa: CASSYPGGGDEKLFF
cdr3_nt: TGTGCCAGCAGTTATCCCGGGGGGGGAGATGAAAAACTGTTTTTT

v_call: TRBV30
j_call: TRBJ1-5
clone_size: .
d_call: TRBD1
cdr3_aa: CAWSVSQGGQPQHF
cdr3_nt: TGTGCCTGGAGTGTGTCACAGGGGGGTCAGCCCCAGCATTTT

v_call: TRBV29-1
j_call: TRBJ2-5
clone_size: .
d_call: .
cdr3_aa: CSVGSFTGETQYF
cdr3_nt: TGCAGCGTTGGGTCTTTCACGGGGGAGACCCAGTACTTC

v_call: TRBV28
j_call: TRBJ2-7
clone_size: .
d_call: .
cdr3_aa: CASNQRAYEQYF
cdr3_nt: TGTGCCAGCAACCAGCGGGCTTACGAGCAGTACTTC

v_call: TRBV18
j_call: TRBJ1-3
clone_size: once
d_call: TRBD1
cdr3_aa: CASSPGQGRNTIYF
cdr3_nt: TGTGCCAGCTCACCGGGACAGGGTCGGAACACCATATATTTT

v_call: TRBV7-3
j_call: TRBJ2-3
clone_size: many
d_call: TRBD1
cdr3_aa: CASSFSGTGVDTQYF
cdr3_nt: TGTGCCAGCAGCTTTTCTGGGACAGGGGTTGATACGCAGTATTTT

v_call: TRBV28
j_call: TRBJ2-5
clone_size: few
d_call: .
cdr3_aa: CASSPQGRGIQETQYF
cdr3_nt: TGTGCCAGCAGTCCACAGGGAAGGGGCATCCAAGAGACCCAGTACTTC

v_call: TRBV7-2
j_call: TRBJ1-6
clone_size: .
d_call: .
cdr3_aa: CASSFLDNGNSPLHF
cdr3_nt: TGTGCCAGCAGCTTTCTGGACAACGGAAATTCACCCCTCCACTTT

v_call: TRBV4-2
j_call: TRBJ2-1
clone_size: .
d_call: TRBD2
cdr3_aa: CASSQDVASGRADEQFF
cdr3_nt: TGTGCCAGCAGCCAAGATGTCGCTAGCGGGAGGGCCGATGAGCAGTTCTTC

v_call: TRBV6-5
j_call: TRBJ1-1
clone_size: .
d_call: TRBD1
cdr3_aa: CASSYNRGGNEAFF
cdr3_nt: TGTGCCAGCAGTTACAACAGGGGTGGAAATGAAGCTTTCTTT

v_call: TRBV3-1/TRBV3-2
j_call: TRBJ1-4
clone_size: .
d_call: .
cdr3_aa: CASSGTNLNEKLFF
cdr3_nt: TGTGCCAGCAGCGGCACTAACCTGAATGAAAAACTGTTTTTT

v_call: TRBV5-4
j_call: TRBJ1-4
clone_size: .
d_call: .
cdr3_aa: CASSLGGEQGLFF
cdr3_nt: TGTGCCAGCAGCCTGGGAGGGGAACAGGGACTGTTTTTT

v_call: TRBV19
j_call: TRBJ1-1
clone_size: .
d_call: TRBD1
cdr3_aa: CASSVQGASTEAFF
cdr3_nt: TGTGCCAGTAGTGTACAGGGGGCGAGCACTGAAGCTTTCTTT

v_call: TRBV10-3
j_call: TRBJ2-2
clone_size: many
d_call: TRBD1
cdr3_aa: CAISAGTGYTGELFF
cdr3_nt: TGTGCCATCAGTGCCGGGACAGGGTACACCGGGGAGCTGTTTTTT

v_call: TRBV5-4
j_call: TRBJ2-2
clone_size: .
d_call: .
cdr3_aa: CASSAIPGGALDTGELFF
cdr3_nt: TGTGCCAGCAGCGCGATCCCTGGGGGCGCACTCGACACCGGGGAGCTGTTTTTT

v_call: TRBV7-8
j_call: TRBJ2-3
clone_size: .
d_call: TRBD2
cdr3_aa: CASSFITGGSTDTQYF
cdr3_nt: TGTGCCAGCAGCTTTATTACGGGAGGGAGCACAGATACGCAGTATTTT

v_call: TRBV6-1
j_call: TRBJ2-5
clone_size: few
d_call: .
cdr3_aa: CASSPREEETQYF
cdr3_nt: TGTGCCAGCAGTCCGAGGGAGGAAGAGACCCAGTACTTC

v_call: TRBV12-5
j_call: TRBJ2-7
clone_size: .
d_call: .
cdr3_aa: CASGLSGYSYEQYF
cdr3_nt: TGTGCTAGTGGTCTATCAGGGTATTCCTACGAGCAGTACTTC

v_call: TRBV18
j_call: TRBJ1-1
clone_size: .
d_call: TRBD1
cdr3_aa: CASSRGTAPTEAFF
cdr3_nt: TGTGCCAGCTCAAGAGGGACAGCTCCCACTGAAGCTTTCTTT

v_call: TRBV4-1
j_call: TRBJ1-1
clone_size: .
d_call: .
cdr3_aa: CASSQDLGRLNTEAFF
cdr3_nt: TGCGCCAGCAGCCAAGATCTTGGCAGGCTGAACACTGAAGCTTTCTTT

v_call: TRBV7-9
j_call: TRBJ2-7
clone_size: .
d_call: TRBD1
cdr3_aa: CASSLGSAGGYEQYF
cdr3_nt: TGTGCCAGCAGCTTAGGAAGTGCAGGGGGATACGAGCAGTACTTC

v_call: TRBV27
j_call: TRBJ2-1
clone_size: .
d_call: .
cdr3_aa: CASSERPYNEQFF
cdr3_nt: TGTGCCAGCAGTGAGCGGCCCTACAATGAGCAGTTCTTC

v_call: TRBV19
j_call: TRBJ2-2
clone_size: .
d_call: .
cdr3_aa: CASTVQGTTGELFF
cdr3_nt: TGTGCCAGCACCGTACAGGGTACGACCGGGGAGCTGTTTTTT

v_call: TRBV28
j_call: TRBJ2-5
clone_size: .
d_call: TRBD2
cdr3_aa: CASSSSGLAGGSGETQYF
cdr3_nt: TGTGCCAGCAGTTCCTCTGGACTAGCGGGAGGGTCTGGTGAGACCCAGTACTTC

v_call: TRBV27
j_call: TRBJ1-2
clone_size: .
d_call: .
cdr3_aa: CASSRADSRLYGYTF
cdr3_nt: TGTGCCAGCAGTCGCGCCGACAGTCGGCTCTATGGCTACACCTTC

v_call: TRBV5-1
j_call: TRBJ1-3
clone_size: .
d_call: TRBD1
cdr3_aa: CASSPKLTGRFSGNTIYF
cdr3_nt: TGCGCCAGCAGCCCCAAATTGACAGGGAGGTTCTCTGGAAACACCATATATTTT

v_call: TRBV19
j_call: TRBJ1-1
clone_size: .
d_call: .
cdr3_aa: CASIEGVEAFF
cdr3_nt: TGTGCCAGTATTGAGGGAGTTGAAGCTTTCTTT

v_call: TRBV13
j_call: TRBJ2-6
clone_size: .
d_call: .
cdr3_aa: CASSGGASGANVLTF
cdr3_nt: TGTGCCAGCAGCGGGGGGGCTTCTGGGGCCAACGTCCTGACTTTC

v_call: TRBV4-1
j_call: TRBJ2-1
clone_size: .
d_call: TRBD1
cdr3_aa: CASTEGAGQGVNEQFF
cdr3_nt: TGCGCCAGTACGGAGGGGGCGGGACAGGGGGTGAATGAGCAGTTCTTC

v_call: TRBV6-5
j_call: TRBJ2-2
clone_size: .
d_call: .
cdr3_aa: CASSYGIAAGSGELFF
cdr3_nt: TGTGCCAGCAGTTACGGTATAGCCGCGGGAAGCGGGGAGCTGTTTTTT

v_call: TRBV28
j_call: TRBJ2-1
clone_size: .
d_call: .
cdr3_aa: CASSPGEAGSNEQFF
cdr3_nt: TGTGCCAGCAGCCCGGGGGAGGCAGGGAGCAATGAGCAGTTCTTC

v_call: TRBV27
j_call: TRBJ2-7
clone_size: .
d_call: .
cdr3_aa: CASKIGTNYEQYF
cdr3_nt: TGTGCCAGCAAAATCGGGACAAACTACGAGCAGTACTTC

v_call: TRBV27
j_call: TRBJ2-2
clone_size: .
d_call: TRBD1
cdr3_aa: CASSLVGQGSGELFF
cdr3_nt: TGTGCCAGCAGTTTAGTAGGACAGGGGTCCGGGGAGCTGTTTTTT

v_call: TRBV5-4
j_call: TRBJ2-3
clone_size: once
d_call: TRBD1
cdr3_aa: CASSLQGATDTQYF
cdr3_nt: TGTGCCAGCAGCTTACAGGGGGCCACAGATACGCAGTATTTT

v_call: TRBV19
j_call: TRBJ2-2
clone_size: .
d_call: TRBD1
cdr3_aa: CASSLTGAGELFF
cdr3_nt: TGTGCCAGTAGTTTGACAGGGGCCGGGGAGCTGTTTTTT

v_call: TRBV18
j_call: TRBJ2-1
clone_size: .
d_call: .
cdr3_aa: CASSPKQGSYNEQFF
cdr3_nt: TGTGCCAGCTCACCCAAACAGGGATCCTACAATGAGCAGTTCTTC

v_call: TRBV2
j_call: TRBJ1-2
clone_size: .
d_call: TRBD1
cdr3_aa: CASSIQGEGYTF
cdr3_nt: TGTGCCAGCAGTATACAGGGGGAGGGCTACACCTTC